This T cell receptor beta chain came from a study of T cell responses to AZD1222 COVID-19 vaccine. Whole-study findings and limits: Clonal diversity may have been underestimated, and the donors were mostly white British, with more females than males. Epitopes outside B.1.351 and B.1.1.7 mutated regions reportedly drew nearly half of spike TCRs. Rises in breadth and depth of Spike-specific TCRs came after two AZD1222 doses.

Comments on this clone: The antigen is unknown.

TCRdb's copy holds only in-frame clones and misses some; the assay was immunoSEQ multiplex PCR. Among approximately 110,000 clones, approximately 89% were seen once, and the ten largest hold 44%. V gave up 6 bases and J gave up 5 bases; unmatched junction bases: 10. The CDR3 sequence is 15 residues long. Germline CDR1 is MDHEN and CDR2 is SYDVKM. Here the sequenced sample was peripheral blood, taken 28 days after the second AZD1222 dose. V usage is TRBV28 and J usage is TRBJ1-1; 9 positions agree with TRBD1. This receptor was obtained from an adult who received the AZD1222 COVID-19 vaccine. The CDR3 DNA sequence: TGTGCCAGCAGGGCACCCGGGACAGGGACGACTGAAGCTTTCTTT. Its protein is CASRAPGTGTTEAFF.